This section outlines one T cell receptor beta chain sequence together with its context. This specimen comes from a study of glioma-infiltrating T cells after dendritic cell vaccination. The CDR3 is 16 residues long. V shed 6 bases and J 6 bases; nucleotides not matched to a gene: 13. Per germline, CDR1 MDHEN and CDR2 SYDVKM. The assay was immunoSEQ multiplex PCR, and TCRdb's table has in-frame clones only and misses some. Counted here are approximately 93,000 clones, about 85% occurring once; the ten biggest clones make up around 9.3%. As for time point: after dendritic cell vaccination, including at tumor progression/relapse.

The sequence was collected from a human donor with glioblastoma. Sequenced material: blood, taken after dendritic cell vaccination. This chain connects TRBV28 to TRBJ1-5, with 8 bases aligning to TRBD1. CDR3 protein: CASSPGAGGFGQPQHF. The CDR3 nucleotides read TGTGCCAGCAGCCCCGGGGCAGGGGGCTTCGGTCAGCCCCAGCATTTT.